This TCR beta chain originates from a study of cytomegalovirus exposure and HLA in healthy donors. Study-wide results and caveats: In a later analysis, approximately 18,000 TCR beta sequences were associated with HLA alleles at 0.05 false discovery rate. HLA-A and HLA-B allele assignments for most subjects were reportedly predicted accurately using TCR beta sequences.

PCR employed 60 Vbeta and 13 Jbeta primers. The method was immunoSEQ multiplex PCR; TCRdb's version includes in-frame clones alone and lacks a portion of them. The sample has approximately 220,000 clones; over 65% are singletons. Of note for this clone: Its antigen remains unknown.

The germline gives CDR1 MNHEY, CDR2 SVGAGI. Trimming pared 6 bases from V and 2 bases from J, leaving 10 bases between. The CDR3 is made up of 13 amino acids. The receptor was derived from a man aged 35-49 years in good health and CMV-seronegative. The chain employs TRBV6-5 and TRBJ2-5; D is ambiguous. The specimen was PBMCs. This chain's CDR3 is CASRIRRQETQYF. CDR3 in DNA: TGTGCCAGCAGGATTCGGAGACAAGAGACCCAGTACTTC.